These T cell receptor beta chains were read from a single sample in a study of blood T cells in healthy people across ages. TCRdb analysed the 5' RACE reads with MiXCR anew, one entry per CDR3 protein. The sample includes some 790,000 distinct CDR3 sequences, 29% of them seen just once. Sequencing was performed on blood. The origin of the receptors is a woman aged 80 or over in good health. The CDR3 runs from the conserved cysteine through the conserved F or W. The D gene is left open where the match is weak. The listing skips clone size in some rows; elsewhere it reads once, few, many or a size class.

TRBJ1-6	TRBD1	TRBV9	-	TGTGCCAGCAGCCCCGGGACAGGGGGTCTGACACCCCTCCACTTT	CASSPGTGGLTPLHF
TRBJ2-1	TRBD2	TRBV20-1	many	TGCAGTGCTGCGGGACTAGCGGGGTTGGGGGATGAGCAGTTCTTC	CSAAGLAGLGDEQFF
TRBJ1-3	-	TRBV12-3/TRBV12-4	-	TGTGCCAGCAGCCCTGCGTCCTCGGCGGGAAACACCATATATTTT	CASSPASSAGNTIYF
TRBJ1-1	-	TRBV7-8	-	TGTGCCAGCATAGGGGGGGCTAGGAACACTGAAGCTTTCTTT	CASIGGARNTEAFF
TRBJ2-5	-	TRBV10-3	many	TGTGCCATCAGGGGGGCCTTGCGGGGCACCCAGTACTTC	CAIRGALRGTQYF
TRBJ2-5	TRBD1	TRBV24-1	many	TGTGCCACCAGTGATTCAGGGGGTATGGGGATCCGAGGTCAAGAGACCCAGTACTTC	CATSDSGGMGIRGQETQYF
TRBJ2-5	-	TRBV5-1	-	TGCGCCAGCAGCTCCTCAACGGGGCAGGGGGGTGAGCAGTACTTC	CASSSSTGQGGEQYF
TRBJ1-2	TRBD1	TRBV27	few	TGTGCCAGCAGAACAACCGGGACAGGGATCAACTATGGCTACACCTTC	CASRTTGTGINYGYTF
TRBJ1-6	-	TRBV28	once	TGTGCCAGCATCCTTGGCCCAGGGGTGGCTTCACCCCTCCACTTT	CASILGPGVASPLHF
TRBJ2-1	TRBD1	TRBV6-5	-	TGTGCCAGCAGCCCTCGGGACAGCCAACTTGAGACCCAGTTCTTC	CASSPRDSQLETQFF
TRBJ1-1	-	TRBV24-1	once	TGTGCCACCAGTGATTTTAAGAACACTGAAGCTTTCTTT	CATSDFKNTEAFF
TRBJ1-2	-	TRBV6-2/TRBV6-3	-	TGTGCCAGCAGTTACCTGACCACTAACTATGGCTACACCTTC	CASSYLTTNYGYTF
TRBJ1-6	-	TRBV7-2	many	TGTGCCAGCAGCTTAGACAGGACTGGAAGTTCACCCCTCCACTTT	CASSLDRTGSSPLHF
TRBJ1-6	-	TRBV30	few	TGTGCCTGGAGAAAAGGACAGTTCTATAATTCACCCCTCCACTTT	CAWRKGQFYNSPLHF
TRBJ2-1	-	TRBV4-3	-	TGCGCCAGCAGCCAAGCCCGGTGGTTCCAAGAGACCCAGTTCTTC	CASSQARWFQETQFF
TRBJ2-5	-	TRBV29-1	-	TGCAGCGTTGCTCCGGCGGGCCAAGAGACCCAGTACTTC	CSVAPAGQETQYF
TRBJ2-1	TRBD2	TRBV27	many	TGTGCCAGCACCCCCTGGATAGCGGGGGAAGGCAATGAGCAGTTCTTC	CASTPWIAGEGNEQFF
TRBJ1-1	-	TRBV25-1	few	TGTGCCAGCAGTGACCAGACAGGTGAAGCTTTCTTT	CASSDQTGEAFF
TRBJ1-1	-	TRBV20-1	many	TGCAGTGCTAGTCTCGGAGTGAACACTGAAGCTTTCTTT	CSASLGVNTEAFF
TRBJ1-6	-	TRBV20-1	-	TGCAGTGCTAGACGGGCCGGGGAAAACGGGCCCCTCCACTTT	CSARRAGENGPLHF
TRBJ2-5	-	TRBV20-1	many	TGCAGTGCCGTCGGGGTGGGGACGGAGACCCAGTACTTC	CSAVGVGTETQYF
TRBJ2-5	-	TRBV6-5	many	TGTGCCAGCAGTTACTCGATTCCCCGGACAGTTGAGACCCAGTACTTC	CASSYSIPRTVETQYF
TRBJ1-1	-	TRBV5-1	-	TGCGCCAGCAGCTTGGGATCCGGGAGACCGGCTTTCTTT	CASSLGSGRPAFF
TRBJ1-6	-	TRBV6-5	-	TGTGCCAGCAGTTACCGGAGCGTCAGATTGGATTCACCCCTCCACTTT	CASSYRSVRLDSPLHF
TRBJ2-7	-	TRBV3-1	many	TGTGCCAGCAGCCGTTTCAGGGGTTTGGGAAACGAGCAGTACTTC	CASSRFRGLGNEQYF
TRBJ1-2	-	TRBV15	few	TGTGCCACCGGGCAGCACAGGACAGCCGTCTATGGCTACACCTTC	CATGQHRTAVYGYTF
TRBJ2-7	TRBD1	TRBV10-3	few	TGTGCCATCAGTCACGGGACAGGGGGAGAGAGCGAGCAGTACTTC	CAISHGTGGESEQYF
TRBJ1-2	-	TRBV7-2	-	TGTGCCAGCAGCTTAGAACGGCTTTATGGCTACACCTTC	CASSLERLYGYTF
TRBJ1-1	TRBD1	TRBV29-1	few	TGCAGCGTTGCGCGGACAGGTGAAGCTTTCTTT	CSVARTGEAFF
TRBJ2-4	-	TRBV6-1	-	TGTGCCAGCAGTGAAGGGGGGGCCAAAAACATTCAGTACTTC	CASSEGGAKNIQYF
TRBJ2-3	-	TRBV12-3/TRBV12-4	many	TGTGCCAGCAGTCCCGCATTGTTCAGCACAGATACGCAGTATTTT	CASSPALFSTDTQYF
TRBJ2-1	TRBD1	TRBV5-4	once	TGTGCCAGCAGCTTGGACCCGGGACAGGTCTACAATGAGCAGTTCTTC	CASSLDPGQVYNEQFF
TRBJ1-6	-	TRBV7-9	many	TGTGCCAGCAGTTTGGACCTATCACCCCTCCACTTT	CASSLDLSPLHF
TRBJ1-1	-	TRBV7-2	-	TGTGCCAGCGAGCTTATGTCGAGGGGTATGTTGAACACTGAAGCTTTCTTT	CASELMSRGMLNTEAFF
TRBJ2-5	TRBD2	TRBV10-3	many	TGTGCCATCAGTGAGGGACTAGGCCAAGAGACCCAGTACTTC	CAISEGLGQETQYF
TRBJ1-4	-	TRBV10-3	few	TGTGCCATCGGGTCAGGGTCAGGAGAAAAACTGTTTTTT	CAIGSGSGEKLFF
TRBJ1-1	-	TRBV3-1	few	TGTGCCAGCAGCCATAACAGGGCGAACACTGAAGCTTTCTTT	CASSHNRANTEAFF
TRBJ2-5	TRBD1	TRBV27	-	TGTGCCAGCAGTTTGTACAGGGGGCAGGGTGAGCAGTACTTC	CASSLYRGQGEQYF
TRBJ2-5	-	TRBV2	many	TGTGCCAGCACCTTAACCCAAGAGACCCAGTACTTC	CASTLTQETQYF
TRBJ1-1	-	TRBV20-1	-	TGCGGTGCTAGAGTACTCCAAAACAAGAACACTGAAGCTTTCTTT	CGARVLQNKNTEAFF
TRBJ1-2	TRBD1	TRBV4-3	many	TGCGCCAGCAGCCAATCCACGGGACAGGGTATAGGTGGCTACACCTTC	CASSQSTGQGIGGYTF
TRBJ2-3	-	TRBV7-2	many	TGTGCCAGCAGCCCCCGTAGAGGCAGGGCGGGAGATACGCAGTATTTT	CASSPRRGRAGDTQYF
TRBJ1-2	-	TRBV29-1	-	TGCAGCGTACCTGGAGGGGAAAGCTACACCTTC	CSVPGGESYTF
TRBJ2-3	-	TRBV4-3	-	TGCGCCAGCAGCCAACCCGGCCGGGGCACAGATACGCAGTATTTT	CASSQPGRGTDTQYF
TRBJ2-1	-	TRBV5-5	many	TGTGCCAGCAGCTTACTGCAGGGCGGCTACAATGAGCAGTTCTTC	CASSLLQGGYNEQFF
TRBJ2-5	TRBD2	TRBV27	-	TGTGCCAGCGCCCCTAGCGGGGGTGGGACCCAGTACTTC	CASAPSGGGTQYF
TRBJ2-5	-	TRBV5-1	many	TGCGCCAGCAGTCAGGTTTTGAGCCAAGAGACCCAGTACTTC	CASSQVLSQETQYF
TRBJ2-3	TRBD2	TRBV11-2	-	TGTGCCAGCACCCAAAGCAGAATAGGATTCAGAATAGCGGGGGCCGCGGATACGCAGTATTTT	CASTQSRIGFRIAGAADTQYF
TRBJ1-2	-	TRBV10-3	-	TGTGCCATCAGTGCTTCATCCCCCTATGGCTACACCTTC	CAISASSPYGYTF
TRBJ2-3	TRBD2	TRBV4-3	many	TGCGCCAGCAGCCAGACTAGCGGGGGGCTCACAGATACGCAGTATTTT	CASSQTSGGLTDTQYF
TRBJ2-5	-	TRBV9	-	TGTGCCAGCAGCGTAGACTGGGTTCGACAAGAGGCCCAGTACTTC	CASSVDWVRQEAQYF
TRBJ2-1	-	TRBV6-6	-	TGTGCCAGCACCCGAGGAGACAATGGGCAGTTCTTC	CASTRGDNGQFF
TRBJ2-7	TRBD1	TRBV6-2/TRBV6-3	many	TGTGCCAGCAGTGCCGACAGGGGATTTTACTACGAGCAGTACTTC	CASSADRGFYYEQYF
TRBJ2-7	TRBD2	TRBV7-2	few	TGTGCCAGCAGCCCCCAGGGGCTAGCGGGGGGGAATGAGCAGTACTTC	CASSPQGLAGGNEQYF
TRBJ2-4	TRBD2	TRBV24-1	-	TGTGCCACCAGTGATTCTCGTGGGGGGGTGAACATTCAGTACTTC	CATSDSRGGVNIQYF
TRBJ2-5	TRBD1	TRBV4-3	few	TGCGCCAGCAGTTCTCGCTCGGGGACAGGGTTAGAGACCCAGTACTTC	CASSSRSGTGLETQYF
TRBJ2-3	TRBD2	TRBV7-2	many	TGTGCCAGCAGCAGTCAACTAGCGACCACTCCTTTGAATACGCAGTATTTT	CASSSQLATTPLNTQYF
TRBJ2-7	TRBD1	TRBV5-1	once	TGCGCCAGCAGCTCCGGACAGGAATACTACGAGCAGTACTTC	CASSSGQEYYEQYF
TRBJ2-6	-	TRBV18	-	TGTGCCAACTCACAGACAGGCAGCTCTGGGGCCAACGTCCTGACTTTC	CANSQTGSSGANVLTF
TRBJ2-3	-	TRBV21-1	-	TGTGCCAGCAGCGGCCTCTTGGAAGCAGATACGCAGTATTTT	CASSGLLEADTQYF